The 30 T cell receptor beta chains given below trace back to one sample, sequenced in a study of blood T cell repertoires in COVID-19. Data came from immunoSEQ multiplex PCR; TCRdb stores just in-frame clones and leaves some out. Of some 140,000 clones listed, approximately 83% are singletons. The sequenced material came from peripheral blood. Receptor source: a woman aged 60-70 years with acute or convalescent COVID-19.

The chain is built from TRBV15 and TRBJ2-1, with D tentatively TRBD2 (5 bases). The germline gives CDR1 LNHNV, CDR2 YYDKDF (reference sequence). The germline V and J ends were trimmed by 1 base and 7 bases, with 11 bases remaining between them. The CDR3 runs 14 residues. The DNA for the CDR3 is TGTGCCACCAGCAGAGCCCCACTAGGTAATGAGCAGTTCTTC. This sequence encodes CATSRAPLGNEQFF.

This rearrangement joins TRBV7-9 to TRBJ2-7; 8 bases agree with TRBD1. The germline gives CDR1 SEHNR, CDR2 FQNEAQ (reference sequence). CDR3 size: 15 residues. After removal of 1 base from V and 4 bases from J, the junction contained 6 bases not matched to a gene. CDR3 region: CASSLGTGFVYEQYF. The CDR3, as DNA: TGTGCCAGCAGCTTAGGGACAGGGTTTGTTTACGAGCAGTACTTC.

J is TRBJ1-2 and V is TRBV24-1, with TRBD1 matching over 9 bases. With 5 bases clipped from V and 6 bases from J, the junction kept 3 bases outside the gene matches. The CDR3 consists of 13 residues. In germline, CDR1 is KGHDR, CDR2 SFDVKD. CDR3: CATSGGQGDGYTF. The CDR3, as DNA: TGTGCCACCAGTGGGGGACAGGGTGATGGCTACACCTTC.

This sequence joins TRBV19 and TRBJ1-5; D not resolved. Germline lookup yields CDR1 LNHDA and CDR2 SQIVND (reference sequence). V gave up 5 bases and J gave up 1 base, with 12 bases separating them. This CDR3 is 15 amino acids long. This CDR3 reads CASSLGIGSNQPQHF. Here the CDR3 DNA reads TGTGCCAGTAGTCTTGGTATCGGGAGCAATCAGCCCCAGCATTTT.

V gene TRBV10-3 combines with J gene TRBJ1-5, with D perhaps TRBD1 (5 bases). Germline V gives CDR1 ENHRY, CDR2 SYGVKD. Trimming pared 2 bases from V and 8 bases from J, leaving 13 bases between. The CDR3 spans 14 residues. The CDR3 loop is CAISERGPPEPQHF. CDR3 DNA: TGTGCCATCAGTGAGAGGGGTCCGCCCGAGCCCCAGCATTTT.

The chain couples TRBV6-5 to TRBJ2-3; 10 bases align to TRBD2. Germline assignment: CDR1 MNHEY and CDR2 SVGAGI. This CDR3 is built from 16 residues. V shed 3 bases and J 6 bases; nucleotides not matched to a gene: 9. CDR3 loop: CASSYSSGGVLDTQYF. CDR3 sequence (DNA): TGTGCCAGCAGTTATTCTAGCGGGGGAGTCCTTGATACGCAGTATTTT.

This rearrangement joins TRBV6-5 to TRBJ2-3, with D maybe TRBD1 (5 bases). This CDR3 region has 15 residues. Germline-derived CDR1 and CDR2 are MNHEY and SVGAGI. V dropped 0 bases and J dropped 2 bases, with 9 bases sitting between them. The CDR3 sequence: CASSYSKGDTDTQYF. The DNA of the CDR3 is TGTGCCAGCAGTTACTCTAAAGGGGACACAGATACGCAGTATTTT.

The rearrangement joins TRBV7-9 to TRBJ2-5, with D possibly matching TRBD1 (6 bases). V lost 4 bases and J 1 base, leaving 13 bases between the germline ends. The CDR3 is 15 amino acids. Germline values: CDR1 SEHNR, CDR2 FQNEAQ (reference sequence). CDR3 nucleotides: TGTGCCAGCAGCTCCCGGGTGGGGGCCCAAGAGACCCAGTACTTC. This gives the protein CASSSRVGAQETQYF.

The chain employs TRBV6-2 or TRBV6-3 and TRBJ1-2; 7 bases match TRBD1. V gave up 4 bases and J gave up 5 bases; unmatched junction bases: 10. CDR3 length: 15 residues. The germline gives CDR1 MNHEY, CDR2 SVGEGT. CDR3 amino acids: CASSSIPGQTYGYTF. CDR3 in DNA: TGTGCCAGCAGTTCCATTCCGGGACAGACTTATGGCTACACCTTC.

The V gene is TRBV11-3, the J gene TRBJ1-5; possible D gene TRBD1, 5 bases. Trimming removed 0 bases from V and 15 bases from J, with 9 bases in between. From germline, CDR1 is SGHNT and CDR2 YENEEA. The CDR3 length is 11 residues. The CDR3 loop is CASSLDRGPHF. The DNA for the CDR3 is TGTGCCAGCAGCTTAGATAGGGGCCCGCATTTT.

The J gene is TRBJ2-5, the V gene TRBV23-1; 7 positions agree with TRBD2. TRBV23-1 is classed as an ORF, of uncertain function. The V and J ends lost 0 bases and 9 bases, in that order; junction bases with no gene match: 13. This CDR3 is built from 16 residues. The CDR3 here is CASSQSTRDYRVPQYF. The CDR3 bases are TGCGCCAGCAGTCAATCCACCCGGGACTACCGTGTCCCCCAGTACTTC.

The chain carries TRBV5-5 and TRBJ2-3, with D possibly matching TRBD2 (5 bases). The CDR3 spans 12 residues. Trimming cost V 4 bases and J 4 bases, with 7 bases left between them. From germline, CDR1 is SGHKS and CDR2 YYEKEE (reference sequence). CDR3 protein: CASSRGADTQYF. CDR3 nucleotides: TGTGCCAGCAGCCGGGGAGCAGATACGCAGTATTTT.

The J gene is TRBJ2-3, the V gene TRBV9; perhaps TRBD2 as D (5 bases). CDR3 length: 16 residues. V was pared by 6 bases and J by 6 bases, with 23 bases between. Germline lookup yields CDR1 SGDLS and CDR2 YYNGEE. CDR3 region: CASTLHDSSGRDTQYF. Written as DNA, the CDR3 is TGTGCCAGCACCCTCCATGACTCGTCGGGAAGGGATACGCAGTATTTT.

V gene TRBV30 combines with J gene TRBJ1-1; 7 nucleotides match TRBD1. The J segment lost 0 bases and the V segment lost 0 bases, leaving 4 bases of the junction unmatched. This CDR3 is 15 amino acids long. Germline loops: CDR1 GTSNPN, CDR2 SVGIG (reference sequence). The CDR3 sequence is CAWSVLGTVNTEAFF. DNA for the CDR3: TGTGCCTGGAGTGTACTAGGGACAGTGAACACTGAAGCTTTCTTT.

The chain joins TRBV5-4 to TRBJ1-1; D may be TRBD1 (6 bases). Germline V gene data show CDR1 as SGHNT and CDR2 as YYREEE (reference sequence). V dropped 4 bases and J dropped 7 bases, with 23 bases sitting between them. The CDR3 covers 16 residues. The CDR3: CASSRGDGGALIEAFF. CDR3 bases: TGTGCCAGCAGCCGCGGTGATGGGGGCGCGCTGATTGAAGCTTTCTTT.

The chain joins TRBV11-2 to TRBJ1-1; 7 bases are shared with TRBD1. The CDR3 totals 19 residues. Trimming at V came to 3 bases and at J to 0 bases, leaving 16 bases not matched to a gene. Germline CDR1 SGHAT, CDR2 FQNNGV. CDR3 in DNA: TGTGCCAGCAGCTTTGGAATCCGGGACAGAATTACTATGAACACTGAAGCTTTCTTT. It codes for CASSFGIRDRITMNTEAFF.

This clone was recorded only once. The rearrangement links TRBV19 to TRBJ1-5, with TRBD1 identical over 9 bases. V was clipped by 8 bases and J by 11 bases; unmatched bases: 10. This CDR3 spans 13 amino acids. Germline CDR1 is LNHDA and CDR2 is SQIVND (reference sequence). CDR3: CASRGTGIPTQHF. As DNA, the CDR3 is TGTGCCAGTCGCGGGACAGGGATCCCCACCCAGCATTTT.

The gene calls are TRBV9 and TRBJ1-1; D is possibly TRBD1 (6 bases). Germline V gives CDR1 SGDLS, CDR2 YYNGEE. The CDR3 runs to 14 residues. With 1 base removed from V and 1 base from J, the gap between germline ends came to 8 bases. The CDR3 DNA sequence: TGTGCCAGCAGCGTAACAGGGTGGAACACTGAAGCTTTCTTT. Its protein is CASSVTGWNTEAFF.

The chain links TRBV3-1 (or the pseudogene TRBV3-2) to TRBJ2-5; 7 positions agree with TRBD1. Germline V gene data show CDR1 as LGHDT and CDR2 as YNNKEL (reference sequence). The CDR3 has 13 amino acids. Trimming took 4 bases from V and 5 from J; bases not matched to a gene: 4. The DNA of the CDR3 is TGTGCCAGCAGCCCCACAGGGGTGGAGACCCAGTACTTC. This sequence encodes CASSPTGVETQYF.

This chain joins TRBV5-1 and TRBJ1-2, with a possible D match to TRBD1 (5 bases). Germline CDR1 SGHRS, CDR2 YFSETQ. Trimming took off 4 bases at V and 6 bases at J, with 13 bases between the two ends. The CDR3 contains 13 residues. The CDR3 sequence is CASSRGQRDGYTF. The CDR3 DNA follows: TGCGCCAGCAGCCGTGGACAAAGGGATGGCTACACCTTC.

The J gene is TRBJ2-6, the V gene TRBV5-1, with 8 bases matching TRBD1. Germline-derived CDR1 and CDR2 are SGHRS and YFSETQ. V was pared by 0 bases and J by 0 bases, with 2 bases of the junction left unmatched. The CDR3 has 17 residues. In nucleotides, the CDR3 is TGCGCCAGCAGCTTGGAGGGACAGGTCTCTGGGGCCAACGTCCTGACTTTC. It is translated as CASSLEGQVSGANVLTF.

This chain links TRBV7-7 with TRBJ2-2; 7 nucleotides line up with TRBD2. Germline CDR1 reads SSHAT; CDR2 reads FNYEAQ (reference sequence). CDR3 length equals 15 residues. The CDR3 region has the DNA TGTGCTGCCCAGAGCGGGGCTCTAAACACCGGGGAGCTGTTTTTT. The encoded protein is CAAQSGALNTGELFF.

The chain combines TRBV4-2 with TRBJ1-5; the D gene is possibly TRBD1 (6 bases). V shed 1 base and J shed 5 bases, with 12 bases lying between them. The germline CDR1 and CDR2 sequences are LGHNA and YNFKEQ. CDR3 length equals 15 residues. CDR3 sequence reads: CASSQGRQADQPQHF. CDR3 nucleotide sequence: TGTGCCAGCAGCCAAGGTAGACAGGCCGATCAGCCCCAGCATTTT.

In its sample, this clone was seen once. The chain carries TRBV5-1 and TRBJ2-2; unclear D gene. The germline CDR1 and CDR2 sequences are SGHRS and YFSETQ. V lost 4 bases, J lost 2 bases, and 12 bases lay in between. The CDR3 extends over 15 amino acids. The CDR3 nucleotides are TGCGCCAGCAGCCGTCTTGCGGAAAACACCGGGGAGCTGTTTTTT. Its protein is CASSRLAENTGELFF.

This chain connects TRBV7-3 to TRBJ1-1; the D gene is possibly TRBD1 (5 bases). The CDR3 length is 13 residues. CDR1 SGHTA and CDR2 FQGTGA come from the germline V gene. Trimming cost V 4 bases and J 5 bases, with 11 bases left between them. The CDR3 is CASSSGRGTEAFF. The CDR3 nucleotides are TGTGCCAGCAGCTCCGGGAGGGGAACTGAAGCTTTCTTT.

The chain has TRBV2 and TRBJ2-2, with D possibly TRBD2 on 5 matching bases. CDR1 is SNHLY and CDR2 is FYNNEI in the germline V gene. The CDR3 consists of 13 residues. V gave up 1 base and J gave up 5 bases, with 5 bases separating them. CDR3 in DNA: TGTGCCAGCAGTGAAGTAGCGACCGGGGAGCTGTTTTTT. Translating gives CASSEVATGELFF.

J is TRBJ2-7 and V is TRBV3-1 (or the pseudogene TRBV3-2), with D unresolved. Germline assignment: CDR1 LGHDT and CDR2 YNNKEL (reference sequence). V lost 0 bases and J 3 bases, leaving 12 bases between the germline ends. This CDR3 comprises 15 residues. Written as DNA, the CDR3 is TGTGCCAGCAGCCAAGATGTACACCGCCGCTACGAGCAGTACTTC. It specifies CASSQDVHRRYEQYF.

The V and J genes are TRBV6-5 and TRBJ1-1, with 12 positions matching TRBD1. The CDR3 totals 15 residues. V lost 2 bases to trimming and J lost 5 bases; unmatched junction nucleotides: 3. The germline gives CDR1 MNHEY, CDR2 SVGAGI. The CDR3 DNA reads as TGTGCCAGCAGTTACGGGACAGGGGGCGTTACTGAAGCTTTCTTT. Translating it yields CASSYGTGGVTEAFF.

The V gene is TRBV6-5, the J gene TRBJ2-1, with D possibly being TRBD2 (6 bases). The V end lost 6 bases, the J end lost 2 bases, and 11 bases lay between the germline ends. Looked up from germline, CDR1 is MNHEY and CDR2 is SVGAGI. This CDR3 region has 14 residues. DNA for the CDR3: TGTGCCAGCAGCCGGGACTCCGCCTACAATGAGCAGTTCTTC. Protein: CASSRDSAYNEQFF.

The chain employs TRBV4-2 and TRBJ1-1, with 12 bases matching TRBD1. V lost 4 bases to trimming and J lost 1 base; unmatched junction nucleotides: 4. Germline values: CDR1 LGHNA, CDR2 YNFKEQ. The CDR3 consists of 16 residues. The CDR3 reads CASSLGQGAANTEAFF. The CDR3 DNA follows: TGTGCCAGCAGCCTGGGACAGGGGGCGGCGAACACTGAAGCTTTCTTT.